This record looks at one T cell receptor (beta chain) sequence and its context. What it binds is not known. The entry originates in a study of cytomegalovirus exposure and HLA in healthy donors. Looking at the study overall: Most donors, more than 80% of approximately 400 genotyped, fell in the Caucasian-associated ancestry cluster. Study-level results: Researchers catalogued some 160 TCR beta chains as cytomegalovirus-associated. Clonal expansion was found to be greater in HLA-associated TCR beta chains than in equally common others in a later analysis. Immune exposure information comprised only CMV serostatus.

The CDR3 runs to 15 residues. The V segment lost 4 bases and the J segment 0 bases; nucleotides outside the gene matches: 4. CDR1 and CDR2 from the germline V gene are SEHNR and FQNEAQ (reference sequence). Use of 60 Vbeta and 13 Jbeta primers characterized the PCR. The repertoire was sequenced with immunoSEQ multiplex PCR; TCRdb's copy has only in-frame clones and lacks some. The sample records over 150,000 clones, around 76% being singletons. This receptor was taken from a man aged 60-69 years in good health and CMV-seronegative. Material for sequencing was PBMCs. The rearrangement joins TRBV7-9 to TRBJ2-3, with TRBD1 matching 7 bases. The CDR3 DNA reads TGTGCCAGCAGCTCGGACAGGTCTAGCACAGATACGCAGTATTTT. It specifies CASSSDRSSTDTQYF.